This T cell receptor (beta chain) was found in a study of T cell responses to AZD1222 COVID-19 vaccine (dated by TCRdb to the early 2020s). General notes on the study: TCR sequencing covered 230 to 250 trial participants: around 210 given two doses of AZD1222 and approximately 26 given two doses of MenACWY control vaccine. Enrollment into the trials was organized by age into subgroups of 18-55, 56-69 and 70-plus years, and those subgroups contained roughly 140, 27 and 60 TCR-sequenced participants, respectively. What the study reported, not specific to this receptor: The whole spike protein was spanned by vaccine-associated CD4 TCRs, and dominant responses were seen in regions 160-218 and 743-854. Participants were mostly white British, with more females than males. The authors suggested clonal diversity may have been underestimated. Because no samples from the day 14 peak response were available, repertoires could be characterized only after the peak T cell response. The 56-69-year group was small, and its depth increase did not reach significance, likely because of low power. Reportedly, almost half of the unique spike-specific TCRs recognized epitopes lying outside the regions that are mutated in the B.1.351 and B.1.1.7 variants. Conclusions about previously exposed vaccinees are limited, since just five or six AZD1222 recipients were seropositive for SARS-CoV-2 at baseline. After two AZD1222 doses, both the breadth and the depth of spike-specific TCRs were significantly higher than at day 0 and than in MenACWY recipients.

The time point label, as the study defines it: about 28 days (+/-7) after the second vaccine dose. AZD1222 recipients given second doses at about 4 weeks or at about 12 weeks were pooled, since spike-specific TCR depth and breadth were not found to differ between the two schedules. Samples from vaccinated people were obtained from the UK trials COV001 and COV002, which included a single-blind randomized controlled phase 2/3 trial of AZD1222 (ChAdOx1 nCoV-19) in healthy adults. For TCRbeta chain sequencing, PBMC samples from trial participants were taken at day 0 and at day 28 after the second dose. The CDR3 regions of human TCRbeta chains were analyzed by immunosequencing. From the authors' description of their analysis: Repertoire TCRs were checked for matches against a reference library of SARS-CoV-2-specific TCRs that had been generated using the MIRA antigen-specificity platform. Breadth was defined as the fraction of unique TCRs that were SARS-CoV-2-associated. Depth was defined as the fraction of total T cells that were SARS-CoV-2-associated. Using the MIRA data, every spike-specific TCR was mapped to the spike region that the TCR reacted to and assigned to either a CD4 or a CD8 class. Log10-transformed breadth and depth values were compared by one-way ANOVA with Sidak's multiple comparisons tests. TCRdb took over this immuneACCESS table, retaining in-frame rearrangements with V and J assigned. Such tables are incomplete; in checked studies, under half of the missing clones stem from an unresolved V gene, and the remainder is unexplained. V, J and clone size are those of that table, while D and trimming were read from the DNA. Recorded for this sample are some 130,000 clones; around 87% of them occurred a single time. Together, the top ten hold about 2.5% of the sample.

In regard to this clone: This receptor's antigen is unknown. No per-base quality is available; no much larger clone lies one base away.

The sample here was peripheral blood, taken 28 days after the second AZD1222 dose. The source is an adult who received the AZD1222 COVID-19 vaccine.

The DNA is as follows: TGTGCCAGCTTTTGGGGTATGAACACTGAAGCTTTCTTT. Translated, this is CASFWGMNTEAFF. The chain couples TRBV2 to TRBJ1-1; the D segment cannot be called with confidence. From cysteine to phenylalanine, the CDR3 is 13 amino acids long. The kept DNA is CDR3 alone, 39 bases in frame from the first base. V is pared back by 8 bases and J by 0 bases, with 10 bases lying between the germline termini. The germline V gene sets CDR1 to SNHLY and CDR2 to FYNNEI.